The rows below give T cell receptor beta chains drawn from one sample of a study of shared clonotypes between healthy human individuals. Measured with immunoSEQ multiplex PCR; TCRdb has only the in-frame clones, and not every one. The sample has approximately 940,000 clones; more than 75% are singletons. The sample was memory CD4+ T cells sorted from blood. The receptor set was obtained from a man aged 18 to 29 in good health. Each CDR3 is given with its conserved first and last residue. Each record gives: clone size, J gene, V gene, D gene, CDR3 DNA, CDR3 protein. D genes are given only for firm matches. Clone size is given for some rows only: seen once, a few or many times, or a class if the clone is expanded.

-,TRBJ2-3,TRBV6-1,-,TGTGCCAGCAGTGAACAGCTACTTTTCACAGATACGCAGTATTTT,CASSEQLLFTDTQYF
-,TRBJ2-5,TRBV20-1,-,TGCAGTGCTAGCGAGGGAGAGACCCAGTACTTC,CSASEGETQYF
-,TRBJ1-1,TRBV20-1,-,TGCAGTGCTAGAGATTCAGGAGCTTTCTTT,CSARDSGAFF
once,TRBJ2-1,TRBV5-1,TRBD1,TGCGCCAGCAGCCTACCGACAGGGACGAACAATGAGCAGTTCTTC,CASSLPTGTNNEQFF
-,TRBJ1-4,TRBV15,-,TGTGCCACCAGCAGAGTGAGGGAAAAACTGTTTTTT,CATSRVREKLFF
many,TRBJ1-2,TRBV6-1,-,TGTGCCAGCAGGATGACCGTGACCAACTATGGCTACACCTTC,CASRMTVTNYGYTF
many,TRBJ1-1,TRBV5-5,-,TGTGCCAGCAGCGACCCCCTCAGCAGGAACACTGAAGCTTTCTTT,CASSDPLSRNTEAFF
-,TRBJ2-5,TRBV5-4,-,TGTGCCAGCAGCTCAGGGGTTGTGGAGACCCAGTACTTC,CASSSGVVETQYF
-,TRBJ2-1,TRBV7-9,TRBD1,TGTGCCAGCAGAGCCGGGACAGGGGGCGAGTTCTTC,CASRAGTGGEFF
-,TRBJ2-5,TRBV5-1,TRBD1,TGCGCCAGCAGCTCTCCCTCCGGGACAGGACTAGAGACCCAGTACTTC,CASSSPSGTGLETQYF
-,TRBJ2-3,TRBV18,-,TGTGCCAGCTCCCCAACCATGAACCTGGATTCCGCGGGCCCAGATACGCAGTATTTT,CASSPTMNLDSAGPDTQYF
-,TRBJ2-1,TRBV5-6,TRBD2,TGTGCCAGCAGCCAATATGGCGGGAGGGCCGTCAATGAGCAGTTCTTC,CASSQYGGRAVNEQFF
-,TRBJ1-2,TRBV5-1,-,TGCGCCAGCAGTTTTGAGTCGACCGCTAACTATGGCTACACCTTC,CASSFESTANYGYTF
-,TRBJ2-7,TRBV10-3,-,TGTGCCATCAGTGTGCAGGGCTACGAGCAGTACTTC,CAISVQGYEQYF
once,TRBJ2-1,TRBV27,TRBD1,TGTGCCAGCAGTCCTTCCGGGACAGCTTACAATGAGCAGTTCTTC,CASSPSGTAYNEQFF
few,TRBJ2-1,TRBV30,TRBD2,TGTGCCTGGAGTGGTTCCTCTAGCGGGAGGGCCGTCAATGAGCAGTTCTTC,CAWSGSSSGRAVNEQFF
once,TRBJ1-4,TRBV2,-,TGTGCCAGCACCCCGGAAAGGGGGGCTGGCGAAAAACTGTTTTTT,CASTPERGAGEKLFF
-,TRBJ2-7,TRBV7-2,-,TGTGCCAGCAGCCGCGCGGACACCTACGAGCAGTACTTC,CASSRADTYEQYF
few,TRBJ2-2,TRBV9,TRBD2,TGTGCCAGCAGCGTAGCGGTTAGCGGGCTGGGGACCGGGGAGCTGTTTTTT,CASSVAVSGLGTGELFF
-,TRBJ1-2,TRBV28,-,TGTGCCAGCAGTTTATTTGGCAGGAGCTATGGCTACACCTTC,CASSLFGRSYGYTF
-,TRBJ1-1,TRBV30,-,TGTGCCTGGAGTGTAAAGGTTCAGCAAGAGAACACTGAAGCTTTCTTT,CAWSVKVQQENTEAFF
-,TRBJ2-2,TRBV2,-,TGTGCCAGCAGTGACAGGGTCGGAACCGGGGAGCTGTTTTTT,CASSDRVGTGELFF
few,TRBJ2-3,TRBV7-2,TRBD2,TGTGCCAGCAGCCCAGGAGGACTAGCGGGAGTAGATACGCAGTATTTT,CASSPGGLAGVDTQYF
many,TRBJ1-5,TRBV7-8,TRBD1,TGTGCCAGCAGCTTATCAGGGGACAGTCAGCCCCAGCATTTT,CASSLSGDSQPQHF
-,TRBJ2-5,TRBV7-9,-,TGTGCCAGCAGTAAAGGGAATCAAGAGACCCAGTACTTC,CASSKGNQETQYF
few,TRBJ1-5,TRBV6-4,-,TGTGCCAGCCGGGCAGGGGCGTATCAGCCCCAGCATTTT,CASRAGAYQPQHF
-,TRBJ2-3,TRBV11-2,-,TGTGCCAGCAGCCTAGACGGGATAGGCACAGATACGCAGTATTTT,CASSLDGIGTDTQYF
-,TRBJ2-4,TRBV28,TRBD1,TGTGCCAGCAGTTTGTCAGGGGGCCAAAACATTCAGTACTTC,CASSLSGGQNIQYF
-,TRBJ1-1,TRBV5-5,-,TGTGCCAGCAGCTCGCAGGTGAACACTGAAGCTTTCTTT,CASSSQVNTEAFF
-,TRBJ2-6,TRBV6-6,-,TGTGCCAGCAGTTATACGGGGGCCAACGTCCTGACTTTC,CASSYTGANVLTF
-,TRBJ1-6,TRBV2,TRBD1,TGTGCCAGCAGTCTGGACAGGGCCAATTCACCCCTCCACTTT,CASSLDRANSPLHF
-,TRBJ2-1,TRBV5-4,-,TGTGCCAGCAGCTTGGTGGGAGAACACTACAATGAGCAGTTCTTC,CASSLVGEHYNEQFF
-,TRBJ2-1,TRBV9,TRBD2,TGTGCCAGCAGCGTAACGACTAGCGGCCACTACAATGAGCAGTTCTTC,CASSVTTSGHYNEQFF
-,TRBJ2-7,TRBV7-2,-,TGTGCCAGCAGCCAAGGGAGGTCCTACGAGCAGTACTTC,CASSQGRSYEQYF
-,TRBJ2-1,TRBV5-4,-,TGTGCCAGCAGCCCCCGGGGCTCCTACAATGAGCAGTTCTTC,CASSPRGSYNEQFF
few,TRBJ1-5,TRBV5-6,-,TGTGCCAGCAGCAGGCGACAGGAACCTCGACAGCCCCAGCATTTT,CASSRRQEPRQPQHF
few,TRBJ1-4,TRBV4-1,-,TGCGCCAGCAGCCAAAGCCCGGGGAATAATGAAAAACTGTTTTTT,CASSQSPGNNEKLFF
-,TRBJ2-1,TRBV18,TRBD2,TGTGCCAGCTCACCAGAGGCTAGCGGGAGGGGCAATGAGCAGTTCTTC,CASSPEASGRGNEQFF
-,TRBJ2-2,TRBV5-1,TRBD1,TGCGCCAGCAGCTTGGCCAGGAGGACAGGGACGGCCGGGGAGCTGTTTTTT,CASSLARRTGTAGELFF
-,TRBJ2-5,TRBV7-2,-,TGTGCCAGCAGCTTATCCTCCTCCGGCGGCCAAGAGACCCAGTACTTC,CASSLSSSGGQETQYF
-,TRBJ1-1,TRBV29-1,-,TGCAGCGTTGGGAAGGGGATCGGGCCCACTGAAGCTTTCTTT,CSVGKGIGPTEAFF
-,TRBJ2-5,TRBV7-9,-,TGTGCCAGCAGCTTAGGCGGGGTTCAGTACTTC,CASSLGGVQYF
-,TRBJ1-5,TRBV5-5,-,TGTGCCAGCAGCAGAATACATAGCAATCAGCCCCAGCATTTT,CASSRIHSNQPQHF
-,TRBJ2-2,TRBV4-3,TRBD2,TGCGCCAGCAGCCAACCCGGGACTAGCGGGAGTATCACCGGGGAGCTGTTTTTT,CASSQPGTSGSITGELFF
many,TRBJ1-5,TRBV4-3,TRBD1,TGCGCCAGCAGCCAAGGGGAGGGGGCCACCCAGCATTTT,CASSQGEGATQHF
-,TRBJ1-2,TRBV5-1,-,TGCGCCAGCAGCCCAGAAGGTCCAGGGGACCCTAGAGGCTACACCTTC,CASSPEGPGDPRGYTF
once,TRBJ2-7,TRBV5-6,-,TGTGCCAGCAGCCCCGACGTGAGAGGATACGAGCAGTACTTC,CASSPDVRGYEQYF
-,TRBJ1-1,TRBV7-9,-,TGTGCCAGCAGCTTAGGCGGCAGGGCTGATACTGAAGCTTTCTTT,CASSLGGRADTEAFF
once,TRBJ2-7,TRBV28,-,TGTGCCAGCAGTTTATTCGGACTCCACTACGAGCAGTACTTC,CASSLFGLHYEQYF
-,TRBJ2-7,TRBV6-1,TRBD2,TGTGCCAGCAGGCCGGCTAGCGGGAGGGAGGAGTACTTC,CASRPASGREEYF